These T cell receptor beta chains were read from a single sample in a study of blood T cell repertoires in COVID-19. Measured with immunoSEQ multiplex PCR; TCRdb has only the in-frame clones, and not every one. The repertoire has roughly 350,000 clones, more than 75% of them found once; the top ten carry roughly 10%. Sample: peripheral blood. The source is a woman under 40 with COVID-19, enrolled during active disease. The CDR3 runs from the conserved cysteine through the conserved F or W. Each record gives: D gene, V gene, J gene, clone size, CDR3 protein, CDR3 DNA. A D gene is named only where the DNA matches it firmly. Size is omitted from some rows. Given values are once, few, many or a class for expanded clones.

D: .; V: TRBV5-1; J: TRBJ2-1; size: few; CDR3: CASRGGSESYNEQFF; DNA: TGCGCCAGCCGCGGAGGGTCAGAGTCCTACAATGAGCAGTTCTTC
D: TRBD1; V: TRBV7-9; J: TRBJ2-4; size: once; CDR3: CASSRDRAINIQYF; DNA: TGTGCCAGCAGCCGAGACAGGGCGATAAACATTCAGTACTTC
D: TRBD1; V: TRBV28; J: TRBJ1-2; size: .; CDR3: CASRDRGEYGYTF; DNA: TGTGCCAGCAGGGACAGGGGGGAATATGGCTACACCTTC
D: .; V: TRBV29-1; J: TRBJ1-1; size: .; CDR3: CSVAEDGNTEAFF; DNA: TGCAGCGTTGCGGAGGACGGGAACACTGAAGCTTTCTTT
D: .; V: TRBV6-2/TRBV6-3; J: TRBJ2-7; size: .; CDR3: CASSWVTQPDEQYF; DNA: TGTGCCAGCAGCTGGGTGACTCAGCCGGACGAGCAGTACTTC
D: TRBD2; V: TRBV4-1; J: TRBJ2-1; size: .; CDR3: CASSLAWGASGAYNEQFF; DNA: TGCGCCAGCAGCCTGGCGTGGGGGGCTAGCGGGGCTTACAATGAGCAGTTCTTC
D: TRBD2; V: TRBV7-6; J: TRBJ2-7; size: .; CDR3: CASSPRPVVGGRASNEQYF; DNA: TGTGCCAGCAGCCCCCGGCCGGTTGTGGGCGGGAGGGCCAGCAACGAGCAGTACTTC
D: .; V: TRBV19; J: TRBJ2-2; size: .; CDR3: CASRNRVYGELFF; DNA: TGTGCCAGTAGAAACAGGGTTTACGGGGAGCTGTTTTTT
D: TRBD1; V: TRBV6-8; J: TRBJ1-5; size: .; CDR3: CASSTPTGEGNQPQHF; DNA: TGTGCCAGCAGTACGCCGACAGGGGAGGGCAATCAGCCCCAGCATTTT
D: .; V: TRBV7-6; J: TRBJ2-3; size: .; CDR3: CASALREAGTDTQYF; DNA: TGTGCCAGCGCCCTTCGGGAAGCGGGCACAGATACGCAGTATTTT
D: .; V: TRBV4-3; J: TRBJ1-4; size: .; CDR3: CASSQDGGYNEKLFF; DNA: TGCGCCAGCAGCCAAGACGGGGGGTATAATGAAAAACTGTTTTTT
D: TRBD2; V: TRBV28; J: TRBJ2-1; size: .; CDR3: CASNSGTSQFF; DNA: TGTGCCAGTAATTCCGGGACTAGTCAGTTCTTC
D: .; V: TRBV11-2; J: TRBJ1-5; size: .; CDR3: CASSLGTVNQPQHF; DNA: TGTGCCAGCAGCTTAGGGACAGTTAATCAGCCCCAGCATTTT
D: TRBD2; V: TRBV4-3; J: TRBJ2-1; size: .; CDR3: CASSQQTSGMANEQFF; DNA: TGCGCCAGCAGCCAACAGACTAGCGGGATGGCGAATGAGCAGTTCTTC
D: .; V: TRBV3-1/TRBV3-2; J: TRBJ2-3; size: once; CDR3: CASSQGDTRADTQYF; DNA: TGTGCCAGCAGCCAAGGGGACACCAGGGCAGATACGCAGTATTTT
D: TRBD1; V: TRBV11-2; J: TRBJ2-1; size: .; CDR3: CASSLSGTGYNEQFF; DNA: TGTGCCAGCAGCCTTTCCGGGACAGGGTACAATGAGCAGTTCTTC
D: TRBD1; V: TRBV9; J: TRBJ1-1; size: .; CDR3: CASSADRGMHTEAFF; DNA: TGTGCCAGCAGCGCGGACAGGGGGATGCACACTGAAGCTTTCTTT